The 8 T cell receptor beta chains below were found in one sample sequenced in a study of cytomegalovirus exposure and HLA in healthy donors (dated by TCRdb to the late 2010s). Libraries were constructed by the immunoSEQ multiplex PCR assay. A mixture of 60 forward primers for TCR Vbeta segments and 13 reverse primers for TCR Jbeta segments was used in the multiplex PCR. TCRdb's version of the immuneACCESS table is confined to in-frame rearrangements and falls short of the full clone set. An unresolved V gene accounts for under half of the shortfall where checked; the remainder is of unknown origin. For this sample there are 150,000 or so clones; roughly 73% appear just once. The ten largest clones take up roughly 8.2% of the sample. Material for sequencing was PBMCs. These receptors originate from a woman aged 40 to 50 in good health and CMV-seropositive.

This chain connects TRBV4-3 to TRBJ2-5; 14 bases fit TRBD2. Gene TRBJ2-7 matches the end of the DNA better, so the J call may be wrong. This CDR3 contains 20 residues. Germline loops: CDR1 LGHNA, CDR2 YSLEER. CDR3 sequence: CASSQARTEGTSGSPYEQYF. The CDR3 bases are TGCGCCAGCAGCCAAGCCCGAACCGAAGGGACTAGCGGGAGTCCCTACGAGCAGTACTTC.

V gene TRBV29-1 combines with J gene TRBJ1-5, with 8 bases matching TRBD1. The germline gives CDR1 SQVTM, CDR2 ANQGSEA. J lost 7 bases, V lost 7 bases, and 6 bases had no gene match. The CDR3 runs to 12 residues. The CDR3 DNA follows: TGCAGCGGCCAGACAGGGGACCAGCCCCAGCATTTT. It is translated as CSGQTGDQPQHF. Combining the CDR3 with reference TRBV29-1 and TRBJ1-5 gives the whole variable domain SAVISQKPSRDICQRGTSLTIQCQVDSQVTMMFWYRQQPGQSLTLIATANQGSEATYESGFVIDKFPISRPNLTFSTLTVSNMSPEDSSIYLCSGQTGDQPQHFGDGTRLSIL.

In its sample, this clone was seen a few times. The chain uses TRBV19 and TRBJ1-1, with 7 nucleotides matching TRBD1. With V trimmed by 3 bases and J by 8 bases, 9 bases remained unmatched. The CDR3 runs 14 residues. CDR1 and CDR2 from the germline V gene are LNHDA and SQIVND (reference sequence). The CDR3 reads CASSIQGGVVEAFF. DNA of the CDR3: TGTGCCAGTAGTATTCAAGGGGGCGTAGTGGAAGCTTTCTTT. The whole variable domain, remainder taken from reference TRBV19 and TRBJ1-1, is DGGITQSPKYLFRKEGQNVTLSCEQNLNHDAMYWYRQDPGQGLRLIYYSQIVNDFQKGDIAEGYSVSREKKESFPLTVTSAQKNPTAFYLCASSIQGGVVEAFFGQGTRLTVV.

The chain has TRBV29-1 and TRBJ1-2; D is unresolved. V was pared by 2 bases and J by 6 bases, with 13 bases between. Germline CDR1 SQVTM, CDR2 ANQGSEA. This CDR3 has 13 amino acids. CDR3 residues: CSVELLSSDGYTF. The CDR3 DNA reads as TGCAGCGTTGAACTTCTAAGCAGCGATGGCTACACCTTC.

The J gene is TRBJ1-2, the V gene TRBV5-5, with a tentative D call TRBD1 (5 bases). The V gene's germline CDR1 is SGHKS and CDR2 YYEKEE (reference sequence). The length of the CDR3 is 11 residues. Trimming cost V 0 bases and J 8 bases, with 5 bases left between them. CDR3 sequence reads: CASSLEGGYTF. The DNA of the CDR3 is TGTGCCAGCAGCTTGGAGGGGGGCTACACCTTC.

This chain connects TRBV29-1 to TRBJ1-2; D is perhaps TRBD1 (6 bases). CDR3 length: 16 residues. Germline V gene data show CDR1 as SQVTM and CDR2 as ANQGSEA. Trimming took 7 bases from V and 3 from J, leaving 24 bases between them. The CDR3 here is CSAQKNPQGMDYGYTF. The CDR3 nucleotides read TGCAGCGCGCAAAAAAATCCGCAGGGGATGGACTATGGCTACACCTTC.

This clone showed up just a few times. J is TRBJ2-1 and V is TRBV6-1, with 7 bases matching TRBD2. CDR1 and CDR2 from the germline V gene are MNHNS and SASEGT. The CDR3 length is 11 residues. The trim removed 5 bases at V and 12 bases at J, leaving 4 bases unmatched. CDR3 coding DNA: TGTGCCAGCAGTCCTCCGGGGGGGCAGTTCTTC. Its translation is CASSPPGGQFF.

This clone appeared a single time. The V call is TRBV4-3, the J call TRBJ2-1, with a weak D call TRBD2 (5 bases). This CDR3 contains 15 residues. V was pared by 4 bases and J by 2 bases, with 12 bases between. Per the germline V gene, CDR1 is LGHNA and CDR2 is YSLEER. In DNA form, the CDR3 reads TGCGCCAGCAGCCCCGCCCGGGATCCCTACAATGAGCAGTTCTTC. Its translation is CASSPARDPYNEQFF.